This note documents a single TCR beta chain sequence. Its antigen is currently not known. No base quality information exists; no much larger clone differs at one position. The CDR3 regions of human TCRbeta chains were analyzed by immunosequencing. The study's own analysis went as follows. Repertoire TCRs were checked for matches against a reference library of SARS-CoV-2-specific TCRs that had been generated using the MIRA antigen-specificity platform. Breadth meant the fraction of unique TCRs that were SARS-CoV-2-associated, whereas depth meant the fraction of total T cells that were SARS-CoV-2-associated. Using the MIRA data, each spike-specific TCR was assigned both to the spike region to which the TCR was reactive and to a CD4 or CD8 class. Log10-transformed breadth and depth values were compared by one-way ANOVA with Sidak's multiple comparisons tests. TCRdb's version of the immuneACCESS table is confined to in-frame rearrangements and falls short of the full clone set. An unresolved V gene accounts for under half of the shortfall where checked; the remainder is of unknown origin. From that table come the V and J calls and clone size; the DNA was used to work out D and trimming. The sample table lists roughly 150,000 clones, almost 95% of them with a count of one. The ten largest clones capture 9% to 9.5% of the sample.

Reading the label with the study, this specimen's time point is: about 28 days (+/-7) after the second vaccine dose. Because spike-specific TCR depth and breadth did not differ between the two schedules, AZD1222 recipients who got a second dose at roughly 4 weeks were pooled with those who got a second dose at roughly 12 weeks. Samples from vaccinated people were obtained from the UK trials COV001 and COV002, which included a single-blind randomized controlled phase 2/3 trial of AZD1222 (ChAdOx1 nCoV-19) in healthy adults. Trial participant PBMC samples were collected at day 0 and day 28 after the second dose for TCRbeta chain sequencing. This entry belongs to a study of T cell responses to AZD1222 COVID-19 vaccine (TCRdb year 2021). A note on the overall study: A total of 233 trial participants underwent TCR sequencing, of whom around 200 received two doses of AZD1222 and about 25 received two doses of the MenACWY control vaccine. Trial participants were enrolled by age into 18-55, 56-69 and 70-plus year subgroups, with approximately 150, 30 and 60 TCR-sequenced participants respectively.

Results the study describes overall, beyond this receptor: Nearly half of unique spike-specific TCRs reportedly recognized epitopes outside regions mutated in the B.1.351 and B.1.1.7 variants. A significant rise in spike-specific TCR breadth and depth was observed after two AZD1222 doses relative to day 0 and relative to MenACWY recipients. Conclusions about previously exposed vaccinees are limited because only six or seven AZD1222 recipients were SARS-CoV-2 seropositive at baseline. The 56-69-year group was small, and its depth increase did not reach significance, likely because of low power. Because no samples from the day 14 peak response were available, repertoires could be characterized only after the peak T cell response. The whole spike protein was spanned by vaccine-associated CD4 TCRs, and dominant responses were seen in regions 160-218 and 743-854. Participants were mostly white British, with more females than males. The authors suggested clonal diversity may have been underestimated.

For CDR1 and CDR2, the germline V gene lists SGHDT and YYEEEE. Inclusive of the bounding cysteine and phenylalanine, the CDR3 is 19 residues long. The retained sequence is limited to the CDR3, 57 bases, with the frame set at the first base. Trimming accounts for 3 bases at V and 1 base at J, while the number of junction bases matched to no gene is 18. This material consisted of peripheral blood, taken 28 days after the second AZD1222 dose. Here the chain combines TRBV5-6 and TRBJ1-2; 7 central nucleotides agree with TRBD1. This clonotype originated in an adult who received the AZD1222 COVID-19 vaccine. The CDR3 region reads CASSSNLRDSYIINYGYTF. DNA sequence: TGTGCCAGCAGCTCAAATCTCCGGGACAGCTACATCATTAACTATGGCTACACCTTC.